The 32 T cell receptor beta chains below all came from one sample that was sequenced in a study of blood T cell repertoires in COVID-19. The assay was immunoSEQ multiplex PCR, and TCRdb's table has in-frame clones only and misses some. The sample has tens of thousands of clones; 90% are singletons. Sequenced: peripheral blood. Receptors originate from a human donor in a cohort sampled during active COVID-19.

The chain links TRBV10-3 to TRBJ1-1; D may be TRBD1 (5 bases). The CDR3 loop spans 15 amino acids. V lost 7 bases to trimming and J lost 0 bases, with 15 bases between them. Looked up from germline, CDR1 is ENHRY and CDR2 is SYGVKD. CDR3 DNA: TGTGCCATCACTACGAACCCGACAGTGAACACTGAAGCTTTCTTT. Its protein product is CAITTNPTVNTEAFF.

This clone was detected a few times. J is TRBJ2-3 and V is TRBV2; TRBD1 might be the D (5 bases). The V and J ends lost 6 bases and 4 bases respectively, with 11 bases between them. The CDR3 extends over 13 amino acids. Germline CDR1 is SNHLY and CDR2 is FYNNEI. The CDR3 nucleotides are TGTGCCAGCAGAAGCAGGGCGGCAGATACGCAGTATTTT. Encoded protein: CASRSRAADTQYF.

V and J are TRBV3-1 (or the pseudogene TRBV3-2) and TRBJ2-7, with TRBD1 matching over 9 bases. CDR1 and CDR2 from the germline V gene are LGHDT and YNNKEL (reference sequence). With V trimmed by 5 bases and J by 13 bases, 12 bases remained unmatched. The CDR3 spans 13 residues. The CDR3 loop reads CASSSHPGQGLYF. The CDR3 bases are TGTGCCAGCAGCTCCCATCCGGGACAGGGTCTTTACTTC.

The CDR3, as DNA: TGCGCCAGCAGTCCTACTTCCGGGACAGTCACACTAGCTTTCTTT. Translation: CASSPTSGTVTLAFF. This rearrangement joins TRBV23-1 to TRBJ1-1; 7 positions match TRBD1. TRBV23-1 has ORF status, its function being uncertain. V trimming: 4 bases; J trimming: 10 bases; junction bases outside the gene matches: 15. CDR3 length: 15 residues.

V is TRBV4-3 and J is TRBJ2-7; 10 bases are a match to TRBD1. The V segment lost 0 bases and the J segment 8 bases; nucleotides outside the gene matches: 7. The CDR3 is made up of 15 amino acids. Germline assignment: CDR1 LGHNA and CDR2 YSLEER. The CDR3: CASSQEFWTGGKQYF. The DNA for the CDR3 is TGCGCCAGCAGCCAAGAGTTTTGGACAGGGGGGAAGCAGTACTTC.

This clone was seen a handful of times. This chain uses TRBV16 with TRBJ2-1, with D possibly being TRBD2 (5 bases). This CDR3 has 16 residues. Between the trimmed V and J ends, which lost 4 bases and 3 bases, there was a span of 16 bases. Looked up from germline, CDR1 is KGHSY and CDR2 is FQNENV. This chain's CDR3 is CASSPPILLDYNEQFF. The CDR3 coding sequence is TGTGCCAGCAGCCCCCCGATCTTACTAGACTACAATGAGCAGTTCTTC.

The rearrangement uses TRBV9 and TRBJ2-1, with TRBD1 identical over 12 bases. Looked up from germline, CDR1 is SGDLS and CDR2 is YYNGEE. V lost 4 bases to trimming and J lost 8 bases; unmatched junction nucleotides: 7. CDR3 size: 15 residues. This CDR3 is CASSTRDRGRDEQFF. The CDR3 DNA sequence: TGTGCCAGCAGCACCCGGGACAGGGGGCGAGATGAGCAGTTCTTC.

The V call is TRBV6-5, the J call TRBJ1-2; 7 bases are shared with TRBD1. CDR1 and CDR2 (germline): MNHEY, SVGAGI. The junction had 11 bases not matched to a gene; V was cut back by 5 bases and J by 8 bases. The CDR3 extends over 14 amino acids. CDR3 protein: CASSRKTGPFGYTF. Here the CDR3 DNA reads TGTGCCAGCAGTCGCAAGACAGGGCCCTTCGGCTACACCTTC.

V and J are TRBV30 and TRBJ1-6, with TRBD1 as a possible D gene (5 bases). The germline V and J ends were trimmed by 5 bases and 10 bases, with 12 bases remaining between them. This CDR3 comprises 12 residues. Germline V gives CDR1 GTSNPN, CDR2 SVGIG (reference sequence). CDR3 sequence: CAWGGRGSPLHF. The CDR3 nucleotides read TGTGCCTGGGGGGGAAGGGGCTCACCCCTCCACTTT.

The chain uses TRBV13 and TRBJ2-5, with TRBD1 identical over 10 bases. CDR1 is PRHDT and CDR2 is FYEKMQ in the germline V gene (reference sequence). CDR3 length: 14 residues. The V and J ends lost 4 bases and 8 bases, in that order; junction bases with no gene match: 7. The DNA for the CDR3 is TGTGCCAGCAGCTCGACAGGGGGCGAGTTAACCCAGTACTTC. This codes for CASSSTGGELTQYF.

The V gene is TRBV5-4, the J gene TRBJ2-3; D possibly corresponds to TRBD2 (7 bases). This CDR3 is built from 16 residues. V lost 0 bases and J 2 bases, leaving 13 bases between the germline ends. CDR1 is SGHNT and CDR2 is YYREEE in the germline V gene (reference sequence). CDR3 amino acids: CASSLVSGGHTDTQYF. The CDR3, as DNA: TGTGCCAGCAGCTTGGTTTCCGGGGGGCACACAGATACGCAGTATTTT.

V is TRBV28 and J is TRBJ1-2; D unclear. The CDR3 length is 11 residues. Germline CDR1 and CDR2: MDHEN and SYDVKM. Between the trimmed V and J ends, which lost 5 bases and 5 bases, there was a span of 6 bases. CDR3 nucleotide sequence: TGTGCCAGCAGTGGAGGTTATGGCTACACCTTC. Translated, it gives CASSGGYGYTF.

The chain has TRBV25-1 and TRBJ1-1; D not certain. Germline loops: CDR1 MGHDK, CDR2 SYGVNS. With 3 bases removed from V and 2 bases from J, the gap between germline ends came to 7 bases. The CDR3 contains 13 residues. CDR3 amino acids: CASSDRGNTEAFF. For the CDR3, the DNA is TGTGCCAGCAGTGACCGGGGAAACACTGAAGCTTTCTTT.

The chain has TRBV10-1 and TRBJ2-5, with TRBD1 identical over 7 bases. Germline assignment: CDR1 WNHNN and CDR2 SYGVQD (reference sequence). The CDR3 has 14 residues. V shed 4 bases and J 5 bases; nucleotides not matched to a gene: 7. The DNA for the CDR3 is TGCGCCAGCAGTGGAACAGGGGCAAAGGAGACCCAGTACTTC. Encoded protein: CASSGTGAKETQYF.

This clone was seen a single time. The chain joins TRBV12-3 or TRBV12-4 to TRBJ2-7, with D maybe TRBD1 (5 bases). There are 11 residues in the CDR3. V shed 6 bases and J shed 3 bases, with 6 bases lying between them. As DNA, the CDR3 is TGTGCCAGCAGCGACAGCTACGAGCAGTACTTC. It is translated as CASSDSYEQYF.

The chain carries TRBV24-1 and TRBJ1-5; possibly TRBD1 for D (5 bases). CDR3 length: 14 amino acids. Per germline, CDR1 KGHDR and CDR2 SFDVKD. The ends were cut back, 3 bases at V and 2 bases at J, with 7 bases in the middle. DNA for the CDR3: TGTGCCACCAGTGATCCCAGGGGCAATCAGCCCCAGCATTTT. Amino acids: CATSDPRGNQPQHF.

This chain connects TRBV6-5 to TRBJ2-7, with TRBD1 identical over 8 bases. With 6 bases clipped from V and 0 bases from J, the junction kept 1 base outside the gene matches. Per the germline V gene, CDR1 is MNHEY and CDR2 is SVGAGI. The CDR3 length is 13 residues. CDR3 loop: CASRGTGSYEQYF. The CDR3, as DNA: TGTGCCAGCAGGGGGACAGGCTCCTACGAGCAGTACTTC.

V is TRBV27 and J is TRBJ2-5, with D tentatively TRBD2 (6 bases). The V end lost 4 bases, the J end lost 1 base, and 19 bases lay between the germline ends. The CDR3 extends over 17 amino acids. In germline, CDR1 is MNHEY, CDR2 SMNVEV (reference sequence). CDR3 residues: CASSSRASGRFQETQYF. CDR3 DNA: TGTGCCAGCAGTTCAAGAGCGAGCGGGCGGTTCCAAGAGACCCAGTACTTC.

The V call is TRBV30, the J call TRBJ1-2; maybe TRBD1 (5 bases). CDR3 length: 15 amino acids. V dropped 2 bases and J dropped 2 bases, with 15 bases sitting between them. CDR1 is GTSNPN and CDR2 is SVGIG in the germline V gene (reference sequence). CDR3 coding DNA: TGTGCCTGGAGTTCCCAATTGGGGGGAAACTATGGCTACACCTTC. Its protein product is CAWSSQLGGNYGYTF.

The rearrangement joins TRBV5-1 to TRBJ2-3; D not resolved. This CDR3 spans 13 amino acids. Germline CDR1 reads SGHRS; CDR2 reads YFSETQ. Deletions cut 1 base from V and 5 bases from J, with 8 bases between. CDR3 bases: TGCGCCAGCAGCTTGTCGCAGGAAGATACGCAGTATTTT. Translating it yields CASSLSQEDTQYF.

This clone was seen just once. This chain uses TRBV7-9 with TRBJ2-1; D perhaps matches TRBD1 (6 bases). This CDR3 has 14 amino acids. CDR1 is SEHNR, CDR2 FQNEAQ, per germline (reference sequence). Between the trimmed V and J ends, which lost 3 bases and 4 bases, there was a span of 10 bases. The CDR3 here is CASSFGQIYNEQFF. CDR3 DNA: TGTGCCAGCAGCTTCGGACAGATATACAATGAGCAGTTCTTC.

This chain uses TRBV2 with TRBJ2-5; TRBD1 matches at 8 bases. With 2 bases clipped from V and 4 bases from J, the junction kept 3 bases outside the gene matches. The CDR3 is 14 residues long. Germline-derived CDR1 and CDR2 are SNHLY and FYNNEI. The CDR3 nucleotides are TGTGCCAGCAGTGAACTCACAGGGGGAGAGACCCAGTACTTC. Its translation: CASSELTGGETQYF.

The V and J genes are TRBV19 and TRBJ2-7, with 7 bases identical to TRBD1. The germline V gene has CDR1 LNHDA and CDR2 SQIVND (reference sequence). The CDR3 loop spans 14 amino acids. The V gene end was trimmed by 0 bases and the J gene end by 6 bases; junction bases not matched to a gene: 5. DNA for the CDR3: TGTGCCAGTAGTATAGATAGGGGGCGGATCGAGCAGTACTTC. This gives the protein CASSIDRGRIEQYF.

J is TRBJ1-5 and V is TRBV5-4; 9 nucleotides agree with TRBD1. The CDR3 is 15 residues long. Germline values: CDR1 SGHNT, CDR2 YYREEE (reference sequence). The V and J ends lost 4 bases and 3 bases, in that order; junction bases with no gene match: 5. DNA of the CDR3: TGTGCCAGCAGCCTACAGGGGGCACTCAATCAGCCCCAGCATTTT. Encoded protein: CASSLQGALNQPQHF.

J is TRBJ1-4 and V is TRBV6-5, with D perhaps matching TRBD1 (5 bases). Germline CDR1 and CDR2: MNHEY and SVGAGI. V gave up 4 bases and J gave up 8 bases, with 17 bases separating them. The CDR3 is 15 residues long. The DNA for the CDR3 is TGTGCCAGCAGTTCCACAGGAGGCGGGGAAGAAAAACTGTTTTTT. It is translated as CASSSTGGGEEKLFF.

This rearrangement joins TRBV7-2 to TRBJ2-3, with 15 bases identical to TRBD2. This CDR3 contains 16 residues. Germline V gene data show CDR1 as SGHTA and CDR2 as FQGNSA. The V and J ends lost 5 bases and 3 bases, in that order; junction bases with no gene match: 3. For the CDR3, the DNA is TGTGCCAGCAGCCTGGGGACTAGCGGGGGGACAGATACGCAGTATTTT. This encodes CASSLGTSGGTDTQYF.

The rearrangement joins TRBV27 to TRBJ1-4; no reliable D call. From germline, CDR1 is MNHEY and CDR2 SMNVEV (reference sequence). CDR3 length: 14 amino acids. Between the trimmed V and J ends, which lost 5 bases and 3 bases, there was a span of 10 bases. The CDR3 nucleotides are TGTGCCAGCAGTGACTCCCCCGCTAATGAAAAACTGTTTTTT. It encodes CASSDSPANEKLFF.

The rearrangement links TRBV12-3 or TRBV12-4 to TRBJ2-2; D call uncertain. V dropped 6 bases and J dropped 5 bases, with 4 bases sitting between them. The CDR3 is 11 residues long. The CDR3 reads CASRSTGELFF. In nucleotides, the CDR3 is TGTGCCAGCAGGAGTACCGGGGAGCTGTTTTTT.

This clone has only one observation. The J gene is TRBJ1-6, the V gene TRBV19; 10 nucleotides line up with TRBD1. V lost 7 bases to trimming and J lost 7 bases; unmatched junction nucleotides: 7. The CDR3 totals 15 residues. The V gene's germline CDR1 is LNHDA and CDR2 SQIVND (reference sequence). The CDR3 nucleotides read TGTGCCAGTAACCAAGGGGGACAGGGGAATTCACCCCTCCACTTT. It specifies CASNQGGQGNSPLHF.

V is TRBV9 and J is TRBJ1-2; weak D call: TRBD1 (5 bases). V lost 4 bases and J lost 8, with 15 bases in between. This CDR3 spans 13 amino acids. CDR1 and CDR2 (germline): SGDLS, YYNGEE. The CDR3 sequence: CASSSGGGRGYTF. The CDR3 DNA sequence: TGTGCCAGCAGCAGTGGGGGAGGCAGGGGCTACACCTTC.

J is TRBJ1-1 and V is TRBV7-9; D gene unclear. The CDR3 extends over 12 amino acids. From germline, CDR1 is SEHNR and CDR2 FQNEAQ (reference sequence). The germline V and J ends were trimmed by 7 bases and 5 bases, with 11 bases remaining between them. The CDR3 DNA reads as TGTGCCAGCACCCCCGGCGGGACTGAAGCTTTCTTT. Its translation is CASTPGGTEAFF.

This chain links TRBV10-3 with TRBJ2-3; 9 bases are a match to TRBD2. Unmatched junction bases numbered 7, after V lost 11 bases and J lost 1 base. The CDR3 covers 14 residues. Germline CDR1 ENHRY, CDR2 SYGVKD. CDR3 sequence reads: CASSAGGRTDTQYF. For the CDR3, the DNA is TGTGCCTCCTCAGCGGGGGGTCGCACAGATACGCAGTATTTT.